This T cell receptor beta chain was retrieved from a study of blood T cell repertoires in COVID-19. At the level of the study: Samples came from the United States, Italy and Spain, spanning acute and convalescent COVID-19. Nucleic acid was either cDNA or gDNA, and it came from T cells, B-cell-depleted T cells, or PBMCs.

Original processing methods: Using reference gene primer amplification, nucleated cell counts were estimated. Generated by immunoSEQ multiplex PCR, the TCRdb table keeps only in-frame clones and is missing some. Clone size and the V and J calls come from that table; the DNA yielded D and trimming. The data contain about 150,000 clones, around 84% of them singletons. Losses at the gene ends were 5 bases for V and 6 bases for J; bases not matched to a gene: 9. In germline, CDR1 is SGHAT, CDR2 FQNNGV. CDR3 length equals 15 residues. Material for sequencing was peripheral blood. The TCR comes from a human donor in a cohort sampled during active COVID-19. The V and J genes are TRBV11-2 and TRBJ2-3, with 9 nucleotides matching TRBD1. The CDR3 loop reads CASSPDRGFWDTQYF. The CDR3 DNA sequence: TGTGCCAGCAGCCCTGACAGGGGGTTTTGGGATACGCAGTATTTT.